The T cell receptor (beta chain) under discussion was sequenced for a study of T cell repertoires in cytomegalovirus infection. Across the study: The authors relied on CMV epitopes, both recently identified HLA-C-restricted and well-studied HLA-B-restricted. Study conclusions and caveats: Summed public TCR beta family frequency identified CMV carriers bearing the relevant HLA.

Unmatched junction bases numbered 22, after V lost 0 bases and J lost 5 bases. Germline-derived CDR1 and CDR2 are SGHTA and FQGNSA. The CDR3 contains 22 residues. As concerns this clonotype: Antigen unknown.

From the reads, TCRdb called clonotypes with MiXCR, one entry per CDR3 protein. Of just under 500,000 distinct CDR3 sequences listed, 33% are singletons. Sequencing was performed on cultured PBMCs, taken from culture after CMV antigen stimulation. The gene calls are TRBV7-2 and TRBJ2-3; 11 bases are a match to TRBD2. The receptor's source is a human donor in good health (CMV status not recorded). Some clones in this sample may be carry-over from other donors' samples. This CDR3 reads CASSLAGWGQKLAGVERDTQYF. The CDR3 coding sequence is TGTGCCAGCAGCTTAGCCGGATGGGGCCAGAAACTAGCGGGAGTAGAGAGAGATACGCAGTATTTT. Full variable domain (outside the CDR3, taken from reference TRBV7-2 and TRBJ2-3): GAGVSQSPSNKVTEKGKDVELRCDPISGHTALYWYRQSLGQGLEFLIYFQGNSAPDKSGLPSDRFSAERTGGSVSTLTIQRTQQEDSAVYLCASSLAGWGQKLAGVERDTQYFGPGTRLTVL.